These 16 T cell receptor beta chains share one sample of origin, sequenced in a study of molecular identifiers for immune sequencing clone quantification. A single record per CDR3 protein comes from TCRdb applying MiXCR to the PCR reads. This sample has some 590,000 distinct CDR3 sequences, with 25% found just once. Sequences were obtained from naive CD8+ T cells from blood, with Jurkat cell RNA spiked in. Subset in this sample: FACS-sorted CD8+CD4-CCR7+CD45RA+ naive T cells. The receptors stem from a human donor in good health. Some libraries in this study had Jurkat cell RNA spiked in.

This clonotype was seen at least ten times. The chain uses TRBV4-3 and TRBJ2-6, with no clear D. Germline assignment: CDR1 LGHNA and CDR2 YSLEER. V lost 1 base and J 0 bases, leaving 4 bases between the germline ends. The CDR3 has 15 residues. The CDR3 spells CASSQGASGANVLTF. The CDR3, as DNA: TGCGCCAGCAGCCAAGGGGCCTCTGGGGCCAACGTCCTGACTTTC.

The chain uses TRBV15 and TRBJ2-3; TRBD2 agrees at 8 bases. Germline-derived CDR1 and CDR2 are LNHNV and YYDKDF (reference sequence). CDR3 length: 17 residues. The junction had 7 bases not matched to a gene; V was cut back by 0 bases and J by 2 bases. CDR3 protein: CATSRDMASGLTDTQYF. The CDR3 nucleotides are TGTGCCACCAGCAGAGATATGGCTAGCGGGCTCACAGATACGCAGTATTTT.

This clonotype was detected many times. V usage is TRBV29-1 and J usage is TRBJ2-7; weak D call: TRBD1 (8 bases). Germline values: CDR1 SQVTM, CDR2 ANQGSEA. The V and J ends lost 5 bases and 4 bases respectively, with 15 bases between them. The CDR3 sequence is 13 residues long. The CDR3 sequence: CSVPLQGGYEQYF. As DNA, the CDR3 is TGCAGCGTTCCGCTACAGGGGGGGTACGAGCAGTACTTC.

The chain joins TRBV7-2 to TRBJ2-7; D remains ambiguous. Germline V CDR1 and CDR2: SGHTA, FQGNSA. Trimming stripped 1 base from V and 7 bases from J, with 14 bases between. This CDR3 spans 14 amino acids. CDR3 protein: CASSLGRPYLEQYF. The CDR3 nucleotides read TGTGCCAGCAGCTTAGGACGCCCCTACTTGGAGCAGTACTTC.

V and J are TRBV30 and TRBJ2-7; the match to TRBD1 covers 8 bases. The ends lost 4 bases at V and 6 bases at J; junction bases unmatched: 5. Per the germline V gene, CDR1 is GTSNPN and CDR2 is SVGIG (reference sequence). This CDR3 region has 12 residues. CDR3 sequence: CAWNAGGSEQYF. DNA of the CDR3: TGTGCCTGGAATGCAGGGGGCTCCGAGCAGTACTTC. The full variable domain, its missing parts supplied by reference TRBV30 and TRBJ2-7, is SQTIHQWPATLVQPVGSPLSLECTVEGTSNPNLYWYRQAAGRGLQLLFYSVGIGQISSEVPQNLSASRPQDRQFILSSKKLLLSDSGFYLCAWNAGGSEQYFGPGTRLTVT.

The rearrangement links TRBV6-2 or TRBV6-3 to TRBJ1-1; a weak D match, TRBD1 (6 bases). Trimming removed 6 bases from V and 11 bases from J, with 16 bases in between. The CDR3 sequence is 12 residues long. The germline V gene has CDR1 MNHEY and CDR2 SVGEGT. The CDR3 protein is CASSLTGPGAFF. The CDR3, as DNA: TGTGCCAGCAGCTTGACAGGCCCCGGTGCTTTCTTT.

For this clonotype: It may be a read error: a sequence one base away is much more abundant. The J gene is TRBJ1-1, the V gene TRBV6-2 or TRBV6-3; 12 bases fit TRBD1. This CDR3 is built from 18 residues. Germline values: CDR1 MNHEY, CDR2 SVGEGT. CDR3 coding DNA: TGTGCCCGCAGTTATTCCCGGGACAGGGGGCGCGTGAACACTGAAGCTTTCTTT. It is translated as CARSYSRDRGRVNTEAFF.

The rearrangement links TRBV18 to TRBJ1-5; possible D gene TRBD1, 6 bases. This CDR3 spans 14 amino acids. Germline V gene lookup returns CDR1 KGHSH and CDR2 LQKENI. V was clipped by 3 bases and J by 7 bases, with 13 bases between them. The CDR3 DNA reads TGTGCCAGCTCACCCCCGGGGGGCGGGCAGCCCCAGCATTTT. This encodes CASSPPGGGQPQHF.

The table lists this clonotype with a few counts. The V gene is TRBV6-2 or TRBV6-3, the J gene TRBJ2-1; D is perhaps TRBD2 (5 bases). Germline V CDR1 and CDR2: MNHEY, SVGEGT. V lost 6 bases, J lost 0 bases, and 12 bases lay in between. The CDR3 extends over 15 amino acids. The CDR3 protein is CASRISVSSYNEQFF. CDR3 coding DNA: TGTGCCAGCAGGATTAGCGTAAGCTCCTACAATGAGCAGTTCTTC.

The rearrangement links TRBV20-1 to TRBJ2-7; 9 bases match TRBD2. CDR3 length: 16 amino acids. With 0 bases clipped from V and 6 bases from J, the junction kept 12 bases outside the gene matches. Germline loops: CDR1 DFQATT, CDR2 SNEGSKA (reference sequence). The CDR3 DNA reads as TGCAGTGCTAGAGATCTTTGGCTAGCGGGAACAGCCGAGCAGTACTTC. Translating it yields CSARDLWLAGTAEQYF.

The chain has TRBV6-5 and TRBJ1-6, with D unclear. V dropped 2 bases and J dropped 15 bases, with 11 bases sitting between them. The CDR3 has 12 amino acids. Germline loops: CDR1 MNHEY, CDR2 SVGAGI. The CDR3 nucleotides are TGTGCCAGCAGTTACGATCGGGGTTTCCTCCACTTT. Encoded protein: CASSYDRGFLHF.

Comment on this clonotype: One end of the junction fails to match germline, which may point to a read error. The chain combines TRBV11-3 with TRBJ2-1; 9 bases are shared with TRBD2. The CDR3 is 17 residues long. Germline lookup yields CDR1 SGHNT and CDR2 YENEEA. The CDR3 DNA reads as TGTGCCCGCCGCACATCGGCTATAGCGGGAGCCTACAATGCGCAGTTCTTC. This codes for CARRTSAIAGAYNAQFF.

Only a few counts were recorded for this clonotype. The gene calls are TRBV11-2 and TRBJ2-1; TRBD2 matches at 9 bases. The CDR3 extends over 19 amino acids. Germline CDR1 SGHAT, CDR2 FQNNGV. Trimming at V came to 3 bases and at J to 4 bases, leaving 16 bases not matched to a gene. DNA of the CDR3: TGTGCCAGCAGCTTTCCCCTCGTCTCGGCTAGCGGGGATTACAATGAGCAGTTCTTC. Translating gives CASSFPLVSASGDYNEQFF.

This clonotype was counted many times. This rearrangement joins TRBV29-1 to TRBJ2-2, with D possibly called TRBD1 or TRBD2 (5 bases each). Germline values: CDR1 SQVTM, CDR2 ANQGSEA. The CDR3 runs to 13 residues. CDR3 in DNA: TGCAGTTTTCCGGCCCCTGGGGGCGGGGAGCTGTTTTTT. Translated: CSFPAPGGGELFF.

This clonotype occurred many times. The CDR3 region has the DNA TGCAGTGCTAGAGGGGGCGGAGAGGCGGACGAGCAGTACTTC. This codes for CSARGGGEADEQYF. V is TRBV20-1 and J is TRBJ2-7; the D gene is possibly TRBD1 (5 bases). CDR1 and CDR2 from the germline V gene are DFQATT and SNEGSKA (reference sequence). The V end lost 1 base, the J end lost 5 bases, and 15 bases lay between the germline ends. CDR3 size: 14 residues.

This clonotype was seen once. The chain carries TRBV27 and TRBJ2-7, with D maybe TRBD1 (6 bases). Germline CDR1 is MNHEY and CDR2 is SMNVEV (reference sequence). V dropped 5 bases and J dropped 3 bases, with 11 bases sitting between them. The CDR3 spans 13 residues. CDR3 bases: TGTGCCAGCAGTATGACAGGCTACTACGAGCAGTACTTC. This gives the protein CASSMTGYYEQYF.